This is a list of T cell receptor beta chains from one sample in a study of PD-1 blockade in classical Hodgkin lymphoma. TCRdb's table, derived via immunoSEQ multiplex PCR, lists solely in-frame clones and lacks some. The repertoire holds around 99,000 clones, with roughly 81% as singletons. The sample was peripheral blood mononuclear cells (PBMCs), taken before the second cycle of nivolumab. These receptor sequences come from a human donor with classical Hodgkin lymphoma. CDR3s include the opening cysteine and the closing phenylalanine or tryptophan. A D gene is named only where the DNA matches it firmly. Clone size is given for some rows only: seen once, a few or many times, or a class if the clone is expanded.

v_gene	d_gene	abundance	j_gene	CDR3aa	CDR3nt
TRBV5-4	TRBD2	NA	TRBJ2-3	CASSQKGTGGYTDTQYF	TGTGCCAGCAGCCAGAAGGGGACGGGAGGTTACACAGATACGCAGTATTTT
TRBV15	NA	NA	TRBJ2-6	CATSRSRSGANVLTF	TGTGCCACCAGCAGATCCAGGTCTGGGGCCAACGTCCTGACTTTC
TRBV4-1	NA	NA	TRBJ2-2	CASSQGLQVNTGELFF	TGCGCCAGCAGCCAAGGTCTCCAGGTGAACACCGGGGAGCTGTTTTTT
TRBV15	TRBD2	NA	TRBJ2-7	CATSRDWGAGSYEQYF	TGTGCCACCAGCAGAGATTGGGGAGCGGGGTCCTACGAGCAGTACTTC
TRBV27	TRBD2	NA	TRBJ2-1	CASSSALAGAGGYNEQFF	TGTGCCAGCAGTTCGGCACTAGCGGGAGCAGGTGGCTACAATGAGCAGTTCTTC
TRBV6-5	NA	NA	TRBJ2-5	CASGGSEPKETQYF	TGTGCCAGTGGCGGGTCCGAACCTAAAGAGACCCAGTACTTC
TRBV10-3	TRBD2	NA	TRBJ2-3	CAIRASGVSTDTQYF	TGTGCCATCAGAGCTAGCGGGGTTAGCACAGATACGCAGTATTTT
TRBV28	NA	few	TRBJ1-1	CASTQDGVATEAFF	TGTGCCAGCACCCAAGACGGGGTGGCCACTGAAGCTTTCTTT
TRBV6-1	NA	NA	TRBJ2-7	CASSEADWYEQYF	TGTGCCAGCAGTGAAGCGGACTGGTACGAGCAGTACTTC
TRBV7-9	NA	NA	TRBJ1-1	CASSLAPNTEAFF	TGTGCCAGCAGCTTAGCCCCCAACACTGAAGCTTTCTTT
TRBV13	NA	NA	TRBJ1-1	CASSLGVWGQTEAFF	TGTGCCAGCAGCTTAGGCGTTTGGGGGCAGACTGAAGCTTTCTTT
TRBV4-3	NA	few	TRBJ2-1	CASSQLARGYNEQFF	TGCGCCAGCAGCCAACTGGCCCGGGGATACAATGAGCAGTTCTTC
TRBV6-5	TRBD1	NA	TRBJ2-1	CASRLTGGPYNEQFF	TGTGCCAGCAGATTGACAGGGGGACCCTACAATGAGCAGTTCTTC
TRBV7-2	NA	NA	TRBJ1-1	CASSSRPVNTEAFF	TGTGCCAGCAGCTCTCGGCCAGTGAACACTGAAGCTTTCTTT
TRBV2	NA	NA	TRBJ2-3	CASSVGQTGGTDTQYF	TGTGCCAGCAGTGTTGGCCAAACCGGGGGCACAGATACGCAGTATTTT
TRBV6-6	TRBD2	once	TRBJ2-1	CASSYLPGGPGNEQFF	TGTGCCAGCAGTTACCTCCCGGGAGGGCCTGGGAATGAGCAGTTCTTC
TRBV20-1	NA	NA	TRBJ1-1	CSARVNTEAFF	TGCAGTGCTAGAGTTAACACTGAAGCTTTCTTT
TRBV5-5	TRBD1	NA	TRBJ2-2	CASSIWTGAGGELFF	TGTGCCAGCAGCATCTGGACAGGGGCCGGCGGGGAGCTGTTTTTT
TRBV29-1	NA	NA	TRBJ2-5	CSVTAQQETQYF	TGCAGCGTTACCGCACAGCAAGAGACCCAGTACTTC
TRBV5-1	NA	NA	TRBJ2-5	CASSIRTNEETQYF	TGCGCCAGCAGCATAAGGACTAACGAAGAGACCCAGTACTTC
TRBV9	NA	NA	TRBJ2-5	CASSLEGGEVETQYF	TGTGCCAGCAGCTTGGAGGGGGGAGAGGTGGAGACCCAGTACTTC
TRBV4-3	NA	NA	TRBJ1-2	CASSQGVGGYGYTF	TGCGCCAGCAGCCAAGGAGTAGGGGGCTATGGCTACACCTTC
TRBV2	TRBD2	NA	TRBJ2-2	CASSELAANTGELFF	TGTGCCAGCAGTGAACTAGCGGCGAACACCGGGGAGCTGTTTTTT
TRBV7-2	NA	NA	TRBJ2-4	CASSLGVVGSGKNIQYF	TGTGCCAGCAGCTTAGGAGTAGTCGGCTCCGGCAAAAACATTCAGTACTTC
TRBV28	TRBD1	few	TRBJ2-2	CASRIPGQVGPRNTGELFF	TGTGCCAGCAGAATCCCGGGACAGGTGGGGCCAAGGAACACCGGGGAGCTGTTTTTT
TRBV28	NA	NA	TRBJ2-3	CASSFRGSTDTQYF	TGTGCCAGCAGTTTTAGGGGGAGCACAGATACGCAGTATTTT
TRBV2	NA	NA	TRBJ2-7	CASSSRALLSYEQYF	TGTGCCAGCAGTTCCCGGGCCCTCCTCAGTTACGAGCAGTACTTC
TRBV19	TRBD1	NA	TRBJ2-7	CASSSDRAGTYEQYF	TGTGCCAGTAGTTCGGACAGGGCGGGCACCTACGAGCAGTACTTC
TRBV18	NA	once	TRBJ2-5	CASSPPITGGTQYF	TGTGCCAGCTCACCACCCATCACGGGTGGGACCCAGTACTTC
TRBV13	NA	NA	TRBJ2-1	CASSVKFEQFF	TGTGCCAGCAGCGTAAAGTTCGAGCAGTTCTTC
TRBV14	TRBD2	NA	TRBJ2-1	CASSQGLAVYNEQFF	TGTGCCAGCAGCCAAGGACTAGCGGTATACAATGAGCAGTTCTTC
TRBV10-3	TRBD1	NA	TRBJ2-6	CAISETGAGANVLTF	TGTGCCATCAGCGAGACAGGGGCAGGGGCCAACGTCCTGACTTTC
TRBV6-1	NA	NA	TRBJ2-3	CASSGPWGYHTVDTQYF	TGTGCCAGCAGTGGACCTTGGGGGTACCACACAGTAGATACGCAGTATTTT
TRBV10-3	NA	NA	TRBJ1-5	CAISDDTGMSNQPQHF	TGTGCCATCAGTGATGATACAGGGATGAGCAATCAGCCCCAGCATTTT
TRBV28	NA	NA	TRBJ2-2	CASSTVGGNTGELFF	TGTGCCAGCAGTACTGTGGGGGGGAACACCGGGGAGCTGTTTTTT
TRBV5-1	NA	NA	TRBJ2-3	CASSEGARRTDTQYF	TGCGCCAGCAGCGAAGGGGCCAGACGCACAGATACGCAGTATTTT
TRBV28	NA	NA	TRBJ2-2	CASSLRSGNTGELFF	TGTGCCAGCAGTTTACGTAGCGGGAACACCGGGGAGCTGTTTTTT
TRBV11-3	NA	NA	TRBJ2-7	CASSRGPTSIEQYF	TGTGCCAGCAGCCGAGGACCAACTTCCATCGAGCAGTACTTC
TRBV11-2	NA	NA	TRBJ2-2	CASSLQRQKNTGELFF	TGTGCCAGCAGCCTGCAGCGGCAGAAAAACACCGGGGAGCTGTTTTTT
TRBV10-2	NA	NA	TRBJ2-5	CASSDSRRDTHGETQYF	TGCGCCAGCAGTGATTCCCGTCGGGACACTCATGGGGAGACCCAGTACTTC
TRBV19	NA	NA	TRBJ2-3	CASSMDGAGYTDTQYF	TGTGCCAGTAGTATGGACGGGGCGGGGTACACAGATACGCAGTATTTT
TRBV27	NA	NA	TRBJ1-5	CASSLSTYSNQPQHF	TGTGCCAGCAGTTTATCAACCTATAGCAATCAGCCCCAGCATTTT
TRBV15	NA	NA	TRBJ2-2	CATSRDLLGTGELFF	TGTGCCACCAGCAGAGATCTTCTGGGAACCGGGGAGCTGTTTTTT
TRBV10-3	NA	few	TRBJ2-4	CAISNGNIQYF	TGTGCCATCAGTAACGGAAACATTCAGTACTTC
TRBV5-1	NA	NA	TRBJ1-4	CASSLAGTDNEKLFF	TGCGCCAGCAGCTTGGCCGGGACGGACAATGAAAAACTGTTTTTT
TRBV6-5	NA	NA	TRBJ2-3	CASSYLWEADTQYF	TGTGCCAGCAGTTACTTGTGGGAGGCAGATACGCAGTATTTT
TRBV6-5	NA	few	TRBJ1-2	CASSEGWVYGYTF	TGTGCCAGCTCCGAGGGCTGGGTCTATGGCTACACCTTC
TRBV11-3	NA	NA	TRBJ2-3	CASSPLGGSTDTQYF	TGTGCCAGCAGTCCCCTAGGGGGAAGTACAGATACGCAGTATTTT
TRBV14	NA	NA	TRBJ1-2	CASSPQLNYGYTF	TGTGCCAGCAGCCCACAGCTTAACTATGGCTACACCTTC
TRBV10-3	TRBD1	NA	TRBJ2-1	CAISAGTGGYEQFF	TGTGCCATCAGTGCCGGGACAGGGGGCTATGAGCAGTTCTTC
TRBV27	TRBD2	NA	TRBJ2-1	CASTHGRTSGSNEQFF	TGTGCCAGCACCCACGGAAGGACTAGCGGGAGTAATGAGCAGTTCTTC
TRBV27	TRBD2	few	TRBJ2-1	CASSSPPGAGAYNEQFF	TGTGCCAGCAGTTCCCCACCAGGAGCGGGGGCGTACAATGAGCAGTTCTTC
TRBV28	NA	NA	TRBJ2-4	CASTPGGSSIQYF	TGTGCCAGTACCCCGGGTGGCAGTAGCATTCAGTACTTC
TRBV14	NA	NA	TRBJ1-1	CASSLGGATEAFF	TGTGCCAGCAGCCTAGGGGGAGCAACTGAAGCTTTCTTT
TRBV5-1	TRBD1	NA	TRBJ1-1	CASHREGALNTEAFF	TGCGCCAGCCACAGGGAGGGGGCCTTGAACACTGAAGCTTTCTTT